The 22 T cell receptor beta chains below come from one sample, sequenced in a study of CD8 T cells in ankylosing spondylitis. TCRdb redid the calling of the 5' RACE reads with MiXCR, one entry per CDR3 protein. The sample lists 200,000 to 300,000 distinct CDR3 sequences; around 25% were seen once. Material for sequencing was blood, either unsorted or a sorted T cell fraction (not recorded which). These receptors originate from a male donor with ankylosing spondylitis or in good health (not recorded which).

In its sample, this clonotype was seen many times. The rearrangement uses TRBV10-1 and TRBJ2-3; 8 positions agree with TRBD2. Germline-derived CDR1 and CDR2 are WNHNN and SYGVQD (reference sequence). This CDR3 region has 14 residues. The junction had 7 bases not matched to a gene; V was cut back by 5 bases and J by 6 bases. The CDR3 coding sequence is TGCGCCAGCAGTAGCGGGGGTCTACGGGATACGCAGTATTTT. Translated, it gives CASSSGGLRDTQYF.

The chain joins TRBV29-1 to TRBJ2-7, with TRBD2 identical over 8 bases. Germline lookup yields CDR1 SQVTM and CDR2 ANQGSEA. The CDR3 covers 13 residues. This CDR3 reads CSAKSGGSYEQYF. As DNA, the CDR3 is TGCAGTGCAAAAAGCGGGGGATCCTACGAGCAGTACTTC.

Regarding this clonotype: This could be a read error, since a much larger clone is one nucleotide away. This sequence joins TRBV12-3 or TRBV12-4 and TRBJ2-3; D may be TRBD1 (6 bases). This CDR3 region has 15 residues. The CDR3 region is CASSFYRAFTDAQYF. CDR3 in DNA: TGTGCCAGCAGTTTCTACAGGGCGTTTACAGATGCGCAGTATTTT.

The chain carries TRBV20-1 and TRBJ2-7; possibly TRBD1 for D (7 bases). Germline CDR1 reads DFQATT; CDR2 reads SNEGSKA (reference sequence). With 1 base removed from V and 3 bases from J, the gap between germline ends came to 16 bases. The CDR3 has 15 amino acids. CDR3 in DNA: TGCAGTGCTAGAGCTGCGGGACAGCAAATCTACGAGCAGTACTTC. Translated: CSARAAGQQIYEQYF.

Only a few counts were recorded for this clonotype. The V call is TRBV19, the J call TRBJ2-4; D may correspond to TRBD1 or TRBD2 (5 bases each). The CDR3 runs to 14 residues. The ends were cut back, 5 bases at V and 3 bases at J, with 11 bases in the middle. Germline V gene data show CDR1 as LNHDA and CDR2 as SQIVND (reference sequence). This CDR3 is CASSSQGDKNIQYF. Written as DNA, the CDR3 is TGTGCCAGTAGTTCCCAGGGAGACAAAAACATTCAGTACTTC.

The V call is TRBV29-1, the J call TRBJ2-3; 11 bases align to TRBD2. CDR1 and CDR2 (germline): SQVTM, ANQGSEA. CDR3 length: 15 amino acids. The V gene end was trimmed by 6 bases and the J gene end by 4 bases; junction bases not matched to a gene: 9. The CDR3 nucleotides are TGCAGCGTGTGGGGACTAGCGGAAAAACCAGATACGCAGTATTTT. Amino acid sequence: CSVWGLAEKPDTQYF.

This clonotype occurred a few times. The J gene is TRBJ2-3, the V gene TRBV20-1, with TRBD2 identical over 8 bases. CDR1 DFQATT and CDR2 SNEGSKA come from the germline V gene (reference sequence). The CDR3 runs to 15 residues. J lost 1 base, V lost 7 bases, and 10 bases had no gene match. The CDR3, as DNA: TGCAGTGGGACCGGTGGGCGGGGGGGCACAGATACGCAGTATTTT. Translating gives CSGTGGRGGTDTQYF.

This clonotype was counted ten times or more. The chain joins TRBV20-1 to TRBJ2-7; D is unclear. The CDR3 length is 11 residues. The V end lost 5 bases, the J end lost 2 bases, and 7 bases lay between the germline ends. Germline V lookup: CDR1 DFQATT, CDR2 SNEGSKA (reference sequence). CDR3 loop: CSALSPYEQYF. The CDR3 DNA is TGCAGTGCTCTGAGTCCCTACGAGCAGTACTTC.

This clonotype showed up many times. The CDR3 region has the DNA TGCAGTGCTAGAGATCGAGCGCGGATCGACAATGAGCAGTTCTTC. Amino acid sequence: CSARDRARIDNEQFF. The chain combines TRBV20-1 with TRBJ2-1; D gene uncertain. CDR1 is DFQATT, CDR2 SNEGSKA, per germline (reference sequence). This CDR3 has 15 residues. The V end lost 0 bases, the J end lost 5 bases, and 14 bases lay between the germline ends.

Ten or more counts support this clonotype. This chain joins TRBV20-1 and TRBJ1-2; the match to TRBD1 covers 7 bases. The germline V gene has CDR1 DFQATT and CDR2 SNEGSKA (reference sequence). The CDR3 contains 12 residues. Trimming removed 3 bases from V and 4 bases from J; junction bases left unmatched: 2. The CDR3 bases are TGCAGTGCTAGTAGGGACAGCTATGGCTACACCTTC. This encodes CSASRDSYGYTF.

This clonotype was seen ten or more times. V is TRBV5-1 and J is TRBJ2-1; 9 bases match TRBD1. With 2 bases clipped from V and 5 bases from J, the junction kept 5 bases outside the gene matches. This CDR3 has 15 amino acids. Germline V gene sequence: CDR1 SGHRS, CDR2 YFSETQ. CDR3 loop: CASSFRDRDNNEQFF. CDR3 DNA sequence: TGCGCCAGCAGCTTCCGGGACAGGGATAACAATGAGCAGTTCTTC.

This clonotype was seen many times. V and J are TRBV7-7 and TRBJ2-2; D possibly corresponds to TRBD1 (6 bases). Germline CDR1 and CDR2: SSHAT and FNYEAQ (reference sequence). There are 14 residues in the CDR3. V lost 2 bases, J lost 11 bases, and 15 bases lay in between. The chain's CDR3 is CASSLRQDLGELFF. CDR3 nucleotide sequence: TGTGCCAGCAGCTTACGACAGGACCTCGGAGAGCTGTTTTTT.

This clonotype occurred a few times. The V gene is TRBV6-1, the J gene TRBJ2-1; 13 bases agree with TRBD2. J gave up 2 bases and V 0 bases, and 10 bases lay outside the gene matches. Germline V gene sequence: CDR1 MNHNS, CDR2 SASEGT. This CDR3 is built from 20 residues. The CDR3 reads CASSEAPGLAGKAPYNEQFF. CDR3 DNA sequence: TGTGCCAGCAGTGAAGCCCCGGGACTAGCGGGGAAAGCCCCCTACAATGAGCAGTTCTTC.

This clonotype was seen many times. The chain carries TRBV20-1 and TRBJ2-1, with 7 nucleotides matching TRBD1. The CDR3 is 14 residues long. Germline assignment: CDR1 DFQATT and CDR2 SNEGSKA (reference sequence). With V trimmed by 5 bases and J by 3 bases, 7 bases remained unmatched. CDR3 in DNA: TGCAGTGCTGACCCCCGACAGGGCTACAATGAGCAGTTCTTC. This sequence encodes CSADPRQGYNEQFF.

This chain joins TRBV4-1 and TRBJ2-4; TRBD1 or TRBD2 may be the D gene (5 bases each). V dropped 2 bases and J dropped 0 bases, with 11 bases sitting between them. This CDR3 has 16 amino acids. Germline V gives CDR1 MGHRA, CDR2 YSYEKL. CDR3 residues: CASSQSPGTAKNIQYF. The CDR3 region has the DNA TGCGCCAGCAGCCAATCCCCGGGGACAGCCAAAAACATTCAGTACTTC.

The chain combines TRBV12-3 or TRBV12-4 with TRBJ2-1, with 8 positions matching TRBD2. V was clipped by 6 bases and J by 7 bases; unmatched bases: 11. The CDR3 sequence is 15 residues long. The CDR3 loop reads CASSEAGGSGNEQFF. The CDR3, as DNA: TGTGCCAGCAGCGAGGCGGGGGGCTCGGGTAATGAGCAGTTCTTC.

The chain links TRBV12-3 or TRBV12-4 to TRBJ2-3; D unclear. V lost 6 bases and J 5 bases, leaving 15 bases between the germline ends. The CDR3 covers 14 residues. The CDR3 spells CASSLTVVVDTQYF. Here the CDR3 DNA reads TGTGCCAGCAGCCTAACAGTAGTGGTAGATACGCAGTATTTT.

This clonotype was observed at least ten times. The chain employs TRBV20-1 and TRBJ2-7; 14 nucleotides line up with TRBD2. V was pared by 6 bases and J by 2 bases, with 6 bases of the junction left unmatched. This CDR3 has 15 residues. Germline V lookup: CDR1 DFQATT, CDR2 SNEGSKA (reference sequence). The CDR3 here is CSATGLAGVTYEQYF. DNA for the CDR3: TGCAGTGCCACGGGACTAGCGGGGGTCACCTACGAGCAGTACTTC.

This clonotype has ten or more counts. CDR3 in DNA: TGTGCCAGCAGCGCCGGACAGGGTATGAACACCGGGGAGCTGTTTTTT. Translated: CASSAGQGMNTGELFF. V and J are TRBV9 and TRBJ2-2; 8 nucleotides match TRBD1. Germline CDR1 reads SGDLS; CDR2 reads YYNGEE. J was trimmed by 1 base and V by 3 bases; bases with no gene match: 5. The CDR3 length is 16 residues.

This clonotype was observed many times. CDR3 protein: CSATDRGDGYTF. DNA of the CDR3: TGCAGTGCTACCGACAGGGGCGATGGCTACACCTTC. The rearrangement links TRBV20-1 to TRBJ1-2, with 8 bases fitting TRBD1. With V trimmed by 4 bases and J by 6 bases, 4 bases remained unmatched. This CDR3 is 12 amino acids long. The germline V gene has CDR1 DFQATT and CDR2 SNEGSKA (reference sequence).

The table lists this clonotype with a few counts. This rearrangement joins TRBV7-3 to TRBJ2-2; 11 nucleotides line up with TRBD1. This CDR3 has 17 amino acids. Trimming at V came to 5 bases and at J to 4 bases, leaving 9 bases not matched to a gene. The germline V gene has CDR1 SGHTA and CDR2 FQGTGA. CDR3 amino acids: CASSPTGGQGGTGELFF. CDR3 coding DNA: TGTGCCAGCAGCCCTACCGGGGGACAGGGGGGCACCGGGGAGCTGTTTTTT.

This chain connects TRBV24-1 to TRBJ2-1, with D possibly TRBD2 on 6 matching bases. Germline V lookup: CDR1 KGHDR, CDR2 SFDVKD. The V and J ends lost 5 bases and 2 bases respectively, with 18 bases between them. This CDR3 comprises 17 residues. CDR3 in amino acids: CATSGRPGGSTYNEQFF. The CDR3 DNA sequence: TGTGCCACCAGTGGCAGACCTGGGGGGAGCACCTACAATGAGCAGTTCTTC.